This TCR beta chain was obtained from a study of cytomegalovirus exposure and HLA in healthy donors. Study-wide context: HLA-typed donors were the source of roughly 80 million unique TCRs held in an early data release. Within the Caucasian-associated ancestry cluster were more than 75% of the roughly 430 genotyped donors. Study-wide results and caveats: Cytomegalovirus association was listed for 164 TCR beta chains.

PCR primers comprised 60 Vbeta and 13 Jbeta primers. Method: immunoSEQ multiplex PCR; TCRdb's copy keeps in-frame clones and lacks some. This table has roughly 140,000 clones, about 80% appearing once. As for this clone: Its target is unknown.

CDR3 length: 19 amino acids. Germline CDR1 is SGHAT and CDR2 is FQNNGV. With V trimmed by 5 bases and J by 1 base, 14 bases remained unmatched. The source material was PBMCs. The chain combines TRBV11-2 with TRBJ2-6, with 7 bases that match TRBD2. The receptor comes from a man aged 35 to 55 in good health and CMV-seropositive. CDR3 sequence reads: CASSPSWSAGISGANVLTF. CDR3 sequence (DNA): TGTGCCAGCAGCCCTAGCTGGTCAGCGGGAATTTCTGGGGCCAACGTCCTGACTTTC.